The sequence of this T cell receptor beta chain was determined in a study of regulatory T cells in long-lasting Graves disease. General observations from the study: Analyses excluded thyroid tissue, covering peripheral blood alone.

Sample time point: newly diagnosed GD, antithyroid drugs for less than 3 months. The TCR library used RNA extracted from PBMCs. The authors drew patients from an endocrinology department in Xi'an, China. Libraries of TCR beta came from iRepertoire HTBI primers plus Arm-PCR of CDR3 regions. TCRdb passed the multiplex PCR reads through MiXCR, listing each CDR3 protein once. Here the sample spans 320,000 or so distinct CDR3 sequences, about a sixth being singletons. Comment on this clonotype: The antigen is unknown.

The specimen was peripheral blood mononuclear cells (PBMCs), collected at new diagnosis, from a patient treated with antithyroid drugs. The receptor was isolated from a female donor with Graves disease.

CDR3: CASRPSGGRGQGLHNEQFF. DNA of the CDR3: TGTGCCAGCAGACCGTCGGGGGGGAGGGGACAGGGACTCCACAATGAGCAGTTCTTC. This chain uses TRBV7-3 with TRBJ2-1; D possibly corresponds to TRBD1 (9 bases). The CDR3 is 19 residues long. V lost 6 bases to trimming and J lost 5 bases, with 29 bases between them. The germline V gene has CDR1 SGHTA and CDR2 FQGTGA.